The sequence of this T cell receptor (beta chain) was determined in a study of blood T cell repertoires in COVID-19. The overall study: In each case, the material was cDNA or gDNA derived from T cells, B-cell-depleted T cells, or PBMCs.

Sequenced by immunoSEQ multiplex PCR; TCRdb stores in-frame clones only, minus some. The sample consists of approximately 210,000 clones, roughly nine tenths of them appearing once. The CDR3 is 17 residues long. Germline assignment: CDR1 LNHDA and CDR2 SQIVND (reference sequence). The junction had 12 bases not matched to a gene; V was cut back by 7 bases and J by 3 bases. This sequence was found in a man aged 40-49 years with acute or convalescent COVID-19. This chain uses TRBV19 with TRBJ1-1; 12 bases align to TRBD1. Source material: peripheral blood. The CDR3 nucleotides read TGTGCCAGTACCTCTTGGGACAGGGGGCTAAGGGACACTGAAGCTTTCTTT. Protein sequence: CASTSWDRGLRDTEAFF. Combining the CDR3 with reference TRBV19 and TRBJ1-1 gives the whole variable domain DGGITQSPKYLFRKEGQNVTLSCEQNLNHDAMYWYRQDPGQGLRLIYYSQIVNDFQKGDIAEGYSVSREKKESFPLTVTSAQKNPTAFYLCASTSWDRGLRDTEAFFGQGTRLTVV.